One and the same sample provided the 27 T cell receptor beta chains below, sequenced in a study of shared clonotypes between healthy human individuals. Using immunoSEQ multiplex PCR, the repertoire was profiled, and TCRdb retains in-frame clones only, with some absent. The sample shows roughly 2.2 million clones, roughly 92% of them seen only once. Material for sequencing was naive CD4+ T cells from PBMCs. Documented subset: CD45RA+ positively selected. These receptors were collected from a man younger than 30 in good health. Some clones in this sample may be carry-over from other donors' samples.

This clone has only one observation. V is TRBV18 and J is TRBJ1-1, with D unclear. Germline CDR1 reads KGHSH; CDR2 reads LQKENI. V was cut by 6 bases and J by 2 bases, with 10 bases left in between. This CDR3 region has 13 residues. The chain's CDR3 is CASSPSFNTEAFF. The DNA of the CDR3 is TGTGCCAGCTCTCCGTCCTTCAACACTGAAGCTTTCTTT.

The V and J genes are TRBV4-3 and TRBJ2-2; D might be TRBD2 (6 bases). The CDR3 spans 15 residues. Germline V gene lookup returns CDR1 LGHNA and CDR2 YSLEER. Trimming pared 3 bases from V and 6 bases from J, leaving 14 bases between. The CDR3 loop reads CASSQGWRAAGELFF. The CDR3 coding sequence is TGCGCCAGCAGCCAGGGGTGGAGGGCCGCCGGGGAGCTGTTTTTT.

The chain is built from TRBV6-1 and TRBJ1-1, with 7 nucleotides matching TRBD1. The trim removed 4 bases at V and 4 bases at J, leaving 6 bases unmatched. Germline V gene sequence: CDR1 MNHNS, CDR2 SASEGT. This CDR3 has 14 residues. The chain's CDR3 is CASSGDSQGTEAFF. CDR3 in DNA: TGTGCCAGCAGTGGGGACAGTCAAGGCACTGAAGCTTTCTTT.

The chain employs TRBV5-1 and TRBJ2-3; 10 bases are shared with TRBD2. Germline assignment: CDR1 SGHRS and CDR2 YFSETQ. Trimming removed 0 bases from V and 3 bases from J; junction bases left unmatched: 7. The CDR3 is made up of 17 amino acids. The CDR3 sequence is CASSLGVSSGSTDTQYF. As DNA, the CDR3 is TGCGCCAGCAGCTTGGGGGTTTCTAGCGGGAGTACAGATACGCAGTATTTT. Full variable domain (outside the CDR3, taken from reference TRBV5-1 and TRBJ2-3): KAGVTQTPRYLIKTRGQQVTLSCSPISGHRSVSWYQQTPGQGLQFLFEYFSETQRNKGNFPGRFSGRQFSNSRSEMNVSTLELGDSALYLCASSLGVSSGSTDTQYFGPGTRLTVL.

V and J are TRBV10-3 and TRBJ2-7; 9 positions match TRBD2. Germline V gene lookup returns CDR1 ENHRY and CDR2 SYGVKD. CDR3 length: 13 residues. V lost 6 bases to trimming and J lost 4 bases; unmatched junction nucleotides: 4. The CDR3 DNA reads TGTGCCATCAGGACTAGCGGAGGATACGAGCAGTACTTC. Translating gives CAIRTSGGYEQYF.

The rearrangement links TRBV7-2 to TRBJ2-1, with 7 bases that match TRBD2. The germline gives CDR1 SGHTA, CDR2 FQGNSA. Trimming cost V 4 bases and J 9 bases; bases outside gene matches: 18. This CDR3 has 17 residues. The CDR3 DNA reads TGTGCCAGCAGCTGGCAGGGCGGGAGTCCAGTCGGGAGTGAGCAGTTCTTC. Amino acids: CASSWQGGSPVGSEQFF.

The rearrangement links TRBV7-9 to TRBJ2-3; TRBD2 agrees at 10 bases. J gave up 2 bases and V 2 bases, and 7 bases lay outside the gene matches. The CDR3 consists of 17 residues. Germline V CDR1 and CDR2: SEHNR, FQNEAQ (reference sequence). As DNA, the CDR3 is TGTGCCAGCAGCTTAAAGGCTAGCGGGAGTGCCACAGATACGCAGTATTTT. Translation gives CASSLKASGSATDTQYF.

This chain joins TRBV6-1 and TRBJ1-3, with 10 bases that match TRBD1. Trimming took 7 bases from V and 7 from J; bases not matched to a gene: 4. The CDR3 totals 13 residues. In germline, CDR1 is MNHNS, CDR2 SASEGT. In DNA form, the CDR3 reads TGTGCCAGCAAGACAGGGGGCCTGAACACCATATATTTT. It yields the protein CASKTGGLNTIYF.

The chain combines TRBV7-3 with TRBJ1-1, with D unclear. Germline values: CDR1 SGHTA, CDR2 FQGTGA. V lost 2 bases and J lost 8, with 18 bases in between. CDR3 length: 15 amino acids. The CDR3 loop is CASSLGVSGSQEAFF. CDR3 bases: TGTGCCAGCAGCTTAGGTGTCTCGGGGTCCCAAGAAGCTTTCTTT.

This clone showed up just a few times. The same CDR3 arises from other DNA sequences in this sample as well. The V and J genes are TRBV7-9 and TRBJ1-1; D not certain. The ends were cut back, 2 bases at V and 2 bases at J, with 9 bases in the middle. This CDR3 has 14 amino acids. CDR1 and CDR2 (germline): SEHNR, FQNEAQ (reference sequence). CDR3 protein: CASSLPGGNTEAFF. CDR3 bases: TGTGCCAGCAGCTTACCGGGCGGAAACACTGAAGCTTTCTTT.

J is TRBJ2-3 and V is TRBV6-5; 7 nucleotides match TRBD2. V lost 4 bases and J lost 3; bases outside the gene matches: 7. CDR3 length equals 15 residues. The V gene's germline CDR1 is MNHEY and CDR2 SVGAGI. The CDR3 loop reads CASSLWGGFTDTQYF. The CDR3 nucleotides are TGTGCCAGCAGTTTGTGGGGAGGGTTTACAGATACGCAGTATTTT.

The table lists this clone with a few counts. CDR3: CASSPRVDQPQHF. The CDR3 nucleotides are TGTGCCAGCTCTCCCAGAGTCGACCAGCCCCAGCATTTT. This chain connects TRBV18 to TRBJ1-5; D unclear. CDR1 and CDR2 (germline): KGHSH, LQKENI. Trimming left V 6 bases short and J 7 bases short, with 13 bases between. The CDR3 contains 13 residues.

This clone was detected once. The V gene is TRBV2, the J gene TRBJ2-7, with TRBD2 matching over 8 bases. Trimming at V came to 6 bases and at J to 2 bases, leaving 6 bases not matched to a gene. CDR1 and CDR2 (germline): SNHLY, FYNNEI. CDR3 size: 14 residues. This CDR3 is CASRDGLATYEQYF. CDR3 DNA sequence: TGTGCCAGCAGAGACGGACTAGCCACCTACGAGCAGTACTTC.

CDR3 DNA: TGTGCCAGCAGCTTAGAGCTGAGGGCCTACAATGAGCAGTTCTTC. Protein: CASSLELRAYNEQFF. The genes are TRBV7-8 and TRBJ2-1; a possible D gene is TRBD2 (5 bases). The CDR3 runs to 15 residues. V lost 1 base and J 2 bases, leaving 9 bases between the germline ends. CDR1 is SGHVS and CDR2 is FQNEAQ in the germline V gene.

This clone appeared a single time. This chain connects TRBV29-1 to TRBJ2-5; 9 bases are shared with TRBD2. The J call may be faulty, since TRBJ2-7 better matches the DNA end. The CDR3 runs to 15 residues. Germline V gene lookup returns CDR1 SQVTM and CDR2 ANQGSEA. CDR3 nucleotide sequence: TGCAGCGTCGCTTTGAGTCTAGCGGGGACCTACGAGCAGTACTTC. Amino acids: CSVALSLAGTYEQYF.

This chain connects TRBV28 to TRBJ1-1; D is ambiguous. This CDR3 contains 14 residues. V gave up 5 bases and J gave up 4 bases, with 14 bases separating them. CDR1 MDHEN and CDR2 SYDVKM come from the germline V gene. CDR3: CASSLGRRSTEAFF. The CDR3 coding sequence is TGTGCCAGCAGTCTAGGACGGAGGAGCACTGAAGCTTTCTTT.

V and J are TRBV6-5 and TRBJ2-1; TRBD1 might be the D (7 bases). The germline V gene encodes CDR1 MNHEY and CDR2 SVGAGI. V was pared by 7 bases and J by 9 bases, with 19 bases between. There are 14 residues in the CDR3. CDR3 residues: CASTSGRGGSEQFF. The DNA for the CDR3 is TGTGCCAGCACTTCCGGGAGAGGGGGCAGTGAGCAGTTCTTC.

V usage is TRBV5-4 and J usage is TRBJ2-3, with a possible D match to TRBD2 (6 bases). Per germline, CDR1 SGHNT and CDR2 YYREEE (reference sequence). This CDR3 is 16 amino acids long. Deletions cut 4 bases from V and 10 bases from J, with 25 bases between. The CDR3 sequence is CASSTPDGTGGSAQYF. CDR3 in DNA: TGTGCCAGCAGCACTCCTGACGGGACTGGGGGGAGTGCGCAGTATTTT.

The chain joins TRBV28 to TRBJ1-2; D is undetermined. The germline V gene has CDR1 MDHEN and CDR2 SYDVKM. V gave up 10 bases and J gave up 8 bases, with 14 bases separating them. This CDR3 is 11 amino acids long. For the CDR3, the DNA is TGTGCCACCGACTCAGTGGGAGGCTACACCTTC. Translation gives CATDSVGGYTF.

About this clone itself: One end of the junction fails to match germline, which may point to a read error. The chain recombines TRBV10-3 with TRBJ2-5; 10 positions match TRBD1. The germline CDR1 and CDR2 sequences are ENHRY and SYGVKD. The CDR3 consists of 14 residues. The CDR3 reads CANSPGQGLWTQYF. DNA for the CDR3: TGTGCCAACAGTCCGGGACAGGGGCTTTGGACCCAGTACTTC.

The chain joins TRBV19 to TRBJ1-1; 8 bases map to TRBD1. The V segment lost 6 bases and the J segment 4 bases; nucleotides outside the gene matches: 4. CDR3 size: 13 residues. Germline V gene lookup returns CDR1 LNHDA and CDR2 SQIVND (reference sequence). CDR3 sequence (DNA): TGTGCCAGTAGGGACAGGGACCTCACTGAAGCTTTCTTT. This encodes CASRDRDLTEAFF.

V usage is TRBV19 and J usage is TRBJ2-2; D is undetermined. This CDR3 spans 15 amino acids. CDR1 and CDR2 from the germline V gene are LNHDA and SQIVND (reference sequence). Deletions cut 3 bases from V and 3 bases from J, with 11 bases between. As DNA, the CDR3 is TGTGCCAGTAGTATCGCCGGCTGGGACACCGGGGAGCTGTTTTTT. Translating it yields CASSIAGWDTGELFF.

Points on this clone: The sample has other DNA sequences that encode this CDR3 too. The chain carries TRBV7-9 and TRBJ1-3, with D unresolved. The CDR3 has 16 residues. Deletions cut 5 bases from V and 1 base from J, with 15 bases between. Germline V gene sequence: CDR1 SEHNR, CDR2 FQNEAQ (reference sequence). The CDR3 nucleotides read TGTGCCAGCAGCCTAGACGGGAGTCGGTCTGGAAACACCATATATTTT. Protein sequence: CASSLDGSRSGNTIYF. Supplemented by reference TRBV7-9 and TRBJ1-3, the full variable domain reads DTGVSQNPRHKITKRGQNVTFRCDPISEHNRLYWYRQTLGQGPEFLTYFQNEAQLEKSRLLSDRFSAERPKGSFSTLEIQRTEQGDSAMYLCASSLDGSRSGNTIYFGEGSWLTVV.

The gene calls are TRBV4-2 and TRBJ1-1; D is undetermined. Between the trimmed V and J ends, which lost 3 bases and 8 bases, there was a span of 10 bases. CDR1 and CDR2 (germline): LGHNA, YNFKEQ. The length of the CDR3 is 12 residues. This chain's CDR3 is CASSQDGVEAFF. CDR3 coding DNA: TGTGCCAGCAGCCAGGACGGGGTCGAAGCTTTCTTT.

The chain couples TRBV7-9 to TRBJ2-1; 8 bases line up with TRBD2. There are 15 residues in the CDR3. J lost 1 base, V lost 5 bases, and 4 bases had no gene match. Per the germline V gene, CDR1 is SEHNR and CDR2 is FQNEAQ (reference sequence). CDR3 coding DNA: TGTGCCAGCAGCCCCAGACTAGCGTCCTACAATGAGCAGTTCTTC. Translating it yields CASSPRLASYNEQFF.

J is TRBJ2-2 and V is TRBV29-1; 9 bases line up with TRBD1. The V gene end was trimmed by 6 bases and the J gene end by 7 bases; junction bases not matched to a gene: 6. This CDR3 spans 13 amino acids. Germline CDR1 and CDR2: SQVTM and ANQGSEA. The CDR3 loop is CSVARQGVGELFF. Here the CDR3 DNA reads TGCAGCGTCGCCAGACAGGGGGTCGGGGAGCTGTTTTTT.

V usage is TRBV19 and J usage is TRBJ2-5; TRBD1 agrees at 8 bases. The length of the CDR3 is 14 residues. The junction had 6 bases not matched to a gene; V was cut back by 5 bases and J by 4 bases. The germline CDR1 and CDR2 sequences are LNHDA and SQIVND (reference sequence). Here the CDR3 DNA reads TGTGCCAGTAGTGCCGGGACAGGATCAGAGACCCAGTACTTC. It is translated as CASSAGTGSETQYF.